This entry concerns a single TCR beta chain. This clonotype was detected many times. The target of this receptor is not known. The record has no base qualities; no much larger clone is one base away. V is reduced by 0 bases and J by 3 bases, leaving a spacing of 8 bases between them. From the cysteine up to the phenylalanine, the CDR3 has a length of 15 residues. Only the CDR3 DNA stays, 45 bases, in frame from base 1. This sample is part of a study of T cell repertoires in cytomegalovirus infection (dated by TCRdb to between 2017 and 2020). With regard to the full study: The HLA type of each donor mattered for the analysis, because public TCR beta signatures pointed to carriage of CMV infection along with the matching HLA type.

The research as a whole found: The ex vivo response was dominated by HLA-C-restricted CMV-specific TCR beta clonotypes, and the single most frequent clonotype in two of eight donors was supplied by these HLA-C-restricted clonotypes. In both this cohort and an independent cohort of 352 donors, the cumulative frequency of public TCR beta family members distinguished carriers of CMV infection plus the relevant HLA type.

This sample was sequenced with an Illumina HiSeq 1500. TCRdb trimmed public reads at Q25 via fastp, called clones via MiXCR and kept in-frame beta chains. Entries are consolidated by CDR3 protein sequence, retaining the most common genes and DNA. The sample contains roughly 46,000 distinct CDR3 sequences, 20% of them found a single time. Jointly, the top ten make up roughly 18% of the sample. The V gene is TRBV12-3 or TRBV12-4 and the J gene is TRBJ2-2; there is no confident call for the D gene. This TCR derives from a human donor in good health (CMV status not recorded). Some clones in this sample may be carry-over from other donors' samples. Sequencing was carried out using PBMCs, sequenced either directly or after in vitro stimulation (not recorded which). The sequenced DNA is TGTGCCAGCAGTTTAGCGACCGGGTACACCGGGGAGCTGTTTTTT. This codes for CASSLATGYTGELFF.